This TCR beta chain was recorded in a study of T cells in Graves' hyperthyroidism and ophthalmopathy. Study observations and caveats: The majority of expanded thyroid clonotypes above 0.001 also appeared in blood. By a 13 V-J model, ophthalmopathy was set apart from stable hyperthyroidism.

The CDR3 is made up of 14 amino acids. Trimming stripped 4 bases from V and 4 bases from J, with 13 bases between. Exclusion criteria comprised uncontrolled infection, other autoimmune disease, pregnancy or lactation. Researchers took RNA transcripts and amplified the TCR beta CDR3 regions from them. In the first-round RT-PCR of the TCR CDR3, the HTBI primer set was used. Each CDR3 protein gets one entry after TCRdb re-called the multiplex PCR reads with MiXCR. The data contain hundreds of thousands of distinct CDR3 sequences, 14% to 15% of them singletons. This clonotype appeared a single time. What it recognizes is unknown.

This TCR came from a woman between 35 and 50 years old with Graves' ophthalmopathy. The chain combines TRBV12-3 or TRBV12-4 with TRBJ1-2, with D unclear. The sequenced sample consisted of blood. The DNA for the CDR3 is TGTGCCAGCAGTTACGACACGGAGATCTATGGCTACACCTTC. Translation gives CASSYDTEIYGYTF.